This T cell receptor (beta chain) was recorded in a study of CD8+CD57+ T cells in acquired aplastic anemia. At the level of the study: Sorted CD4+ and CD8+ cells gave an average of approximately 3.1 ug of DNA. Points from the study as a whole: Patient and control CD8+ Simpson's diversity was not significantly different. Twenty-nine CD8+ CDR3 sequences were shared between patients and controls.

The study profiled TCR beta VDJ and CDR3 using genomic DNA as template. TCRdb re-analysed the reads in MiXCR, keeping a single row per CDR3 protein. The sample records around 200,000 distinct CDR3 sequences, approximately 48% being singletons. Notes on this clonotype: Its matching antigen is unknown.

In patients chosen for sequencing, flow cytometry had shown CD8+CD57+ cell expansion. Patients, without exception, had severe acquired aplastic anemia. The specimen was sorted CD4+, CD8+, or CD8+CD57+ T cells (not recorded which) from PBMCs. This TCR was sampled from a human donor with aplastic anemia.

In DNA, the CDR3 is TGTGCCAGCAGCTTCGTCGGGACATCGAACACTGAAGCTTTCTTT. Its protein is CASSFVGTSNTEAFF. V is TRBV7-2 and J is TRBJ1-1, with D tentatively TRBD1 (6 bases). Germline loops: CDR1 SGHTA, CDR2 FQGNSA. This CDR3 comprises 15 residues. V was trimmed by 3 bases and J by 1 base, leaving 12 bases between them.